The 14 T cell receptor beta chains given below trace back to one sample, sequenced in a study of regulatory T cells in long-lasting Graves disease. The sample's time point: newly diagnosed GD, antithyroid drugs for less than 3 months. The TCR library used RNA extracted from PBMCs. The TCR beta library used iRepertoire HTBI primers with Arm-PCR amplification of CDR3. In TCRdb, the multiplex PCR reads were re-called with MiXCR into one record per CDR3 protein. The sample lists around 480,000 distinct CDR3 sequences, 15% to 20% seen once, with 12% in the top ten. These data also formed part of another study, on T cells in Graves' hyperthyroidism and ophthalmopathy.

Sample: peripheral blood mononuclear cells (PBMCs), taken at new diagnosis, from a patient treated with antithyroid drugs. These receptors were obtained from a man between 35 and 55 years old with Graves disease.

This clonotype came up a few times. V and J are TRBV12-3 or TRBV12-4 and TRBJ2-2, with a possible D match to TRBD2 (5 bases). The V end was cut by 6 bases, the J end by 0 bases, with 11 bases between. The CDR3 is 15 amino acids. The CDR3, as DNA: TGTGCCAGCAGGATGGGGAGTGCGAACACCGGGGAGCTGTTTTTT. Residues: CASRMGSANTGELFF.

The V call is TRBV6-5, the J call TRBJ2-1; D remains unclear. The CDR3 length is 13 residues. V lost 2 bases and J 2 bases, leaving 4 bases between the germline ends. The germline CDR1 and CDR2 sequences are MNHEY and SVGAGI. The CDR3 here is CASSYGAYNEQFF. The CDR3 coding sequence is TGTGCCAGCAGTTACGGAGCCTACAATGAGCAGTTCTTC.

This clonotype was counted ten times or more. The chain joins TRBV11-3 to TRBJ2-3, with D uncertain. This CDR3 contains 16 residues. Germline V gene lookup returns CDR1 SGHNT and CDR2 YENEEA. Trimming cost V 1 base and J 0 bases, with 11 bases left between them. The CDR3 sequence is CASSLVLASSTDTQYF. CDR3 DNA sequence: TGTGCCAGCAGCTTAGTTTTGGCCTCTAGCACAGATACGCAGTATTTT.

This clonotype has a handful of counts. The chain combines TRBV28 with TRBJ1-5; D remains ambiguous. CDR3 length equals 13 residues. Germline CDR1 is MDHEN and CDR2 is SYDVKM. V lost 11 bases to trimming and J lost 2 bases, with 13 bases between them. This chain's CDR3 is CAAIRAGNQPQHF. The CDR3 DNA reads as TGTGCCGCAATAAGGGCAGGCAATCAGCCCCAGCATTTT.

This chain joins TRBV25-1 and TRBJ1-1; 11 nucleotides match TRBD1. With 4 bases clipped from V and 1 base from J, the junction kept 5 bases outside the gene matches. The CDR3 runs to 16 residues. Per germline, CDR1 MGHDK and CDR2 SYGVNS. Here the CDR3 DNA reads TGTGCCAGCAGTGGAAAAGGGACAGGGGGGAACACTGAAGCTTTCTTT. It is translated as CASSGKGTGGNTEAFF.

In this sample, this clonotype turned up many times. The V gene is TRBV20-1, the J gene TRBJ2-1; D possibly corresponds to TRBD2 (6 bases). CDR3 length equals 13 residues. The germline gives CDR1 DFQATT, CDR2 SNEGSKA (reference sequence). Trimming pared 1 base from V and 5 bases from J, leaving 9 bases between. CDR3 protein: CSARGGLNNEQFF. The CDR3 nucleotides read TGCAGTGCTAGAGGGGGACTGAACAATGAGCAGTTCTTC.

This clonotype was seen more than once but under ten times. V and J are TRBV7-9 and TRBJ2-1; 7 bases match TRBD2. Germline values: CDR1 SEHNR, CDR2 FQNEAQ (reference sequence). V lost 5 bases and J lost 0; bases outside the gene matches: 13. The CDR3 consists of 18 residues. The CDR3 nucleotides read TGTGCCAGCAGCCTCCCTCTGGGACTATCAAGCTCCTACAATGAGCAGTTCTTC. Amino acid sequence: CASSLPLGLSSSYNEQFF.

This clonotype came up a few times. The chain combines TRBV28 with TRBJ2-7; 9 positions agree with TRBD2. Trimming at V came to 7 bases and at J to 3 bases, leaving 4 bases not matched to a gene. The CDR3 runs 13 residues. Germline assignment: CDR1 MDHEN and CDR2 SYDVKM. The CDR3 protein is CASTPSGNYEQYF. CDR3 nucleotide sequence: TGTGCCAGCACCCCTAGCGGGAACTACGAGCAGTACTTC.

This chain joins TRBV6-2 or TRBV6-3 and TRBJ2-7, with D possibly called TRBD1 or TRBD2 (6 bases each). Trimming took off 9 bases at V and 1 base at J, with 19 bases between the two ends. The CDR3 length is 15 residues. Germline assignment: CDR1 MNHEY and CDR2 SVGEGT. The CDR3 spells CASSRQVRGSYEQYF. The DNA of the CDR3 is TGTGCCAGTAGCCGACAGGTCCGGGGGTCCTACGAGCAGTACTTC.

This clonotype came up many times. The CDR3 loop is CAISAEGGGLQETQYF. The CDR3 region has the DNA TGTGCCATCAGTGCAGAGGGCGGGGGTCTCCAAGAGACCCAGTACTTC. This chain uses TRBV10-3 with TRBJ2-5, with 7 bases matching TRBD2. CDR3 length equals 16 residues. Trimming cost V 4 bases and J 1 base; bases outside gene matches: 9. Per the germline V gene, CDR1 is ENHRY and CDR2 is SYGVKD.

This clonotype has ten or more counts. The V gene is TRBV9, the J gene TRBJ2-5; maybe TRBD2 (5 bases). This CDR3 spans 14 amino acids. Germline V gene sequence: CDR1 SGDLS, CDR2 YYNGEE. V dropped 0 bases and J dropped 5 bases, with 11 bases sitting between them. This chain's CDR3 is CASSVGNSGETQYF. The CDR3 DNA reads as TGTGCCAGCAGCGTAGGGAACTCGGGGGAGACCCAGTACTTC.

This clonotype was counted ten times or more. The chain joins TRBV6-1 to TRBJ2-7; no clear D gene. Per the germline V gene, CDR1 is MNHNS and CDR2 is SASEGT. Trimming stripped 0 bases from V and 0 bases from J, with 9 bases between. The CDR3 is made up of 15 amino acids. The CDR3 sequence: CASSEAVASSYEQYF. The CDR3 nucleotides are TGTGCCAGCAGTGAAGCGGTGGCGAGCTCCTACGAGCAGTACTTC.

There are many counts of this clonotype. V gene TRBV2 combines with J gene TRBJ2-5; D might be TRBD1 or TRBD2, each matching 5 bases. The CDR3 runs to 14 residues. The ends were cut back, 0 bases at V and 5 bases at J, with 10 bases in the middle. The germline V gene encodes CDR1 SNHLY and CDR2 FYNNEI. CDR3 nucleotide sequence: TGTGCCAGCAGTGAAGCGGAGTGGGGGGAGACCCAGTACTTC. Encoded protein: CASSEAEWGETQYF.

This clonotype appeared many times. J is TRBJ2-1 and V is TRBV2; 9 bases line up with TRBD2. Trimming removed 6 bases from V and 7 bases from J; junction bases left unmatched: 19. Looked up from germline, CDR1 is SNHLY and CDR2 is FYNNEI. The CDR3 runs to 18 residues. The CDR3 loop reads CASRSPRSSGALGNEQFF. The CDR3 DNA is TGTGCCAGCAGGAGCCCCAGGTCTAGCGGGGCCCTCGGGAATGAGCAGTTCTTC.